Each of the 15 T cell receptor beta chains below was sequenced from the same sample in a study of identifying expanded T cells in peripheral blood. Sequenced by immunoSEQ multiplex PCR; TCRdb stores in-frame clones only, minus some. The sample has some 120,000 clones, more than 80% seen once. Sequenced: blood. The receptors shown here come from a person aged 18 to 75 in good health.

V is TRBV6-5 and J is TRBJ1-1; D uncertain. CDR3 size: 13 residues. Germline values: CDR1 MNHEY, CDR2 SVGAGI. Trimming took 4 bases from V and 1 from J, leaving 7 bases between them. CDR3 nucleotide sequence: TGTGCCAGCAGTTTGGCAGGGAACACTGAAGCTTTCTTT. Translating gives CASSLAGNTEAFF.

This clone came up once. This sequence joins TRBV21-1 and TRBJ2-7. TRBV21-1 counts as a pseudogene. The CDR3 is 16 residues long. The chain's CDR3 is CASSNRGLGVSYEQYF. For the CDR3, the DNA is TGTGCCAGCAGCAACAGGGGACTTGGGGTATCCTACGAGCAGTACTTC.

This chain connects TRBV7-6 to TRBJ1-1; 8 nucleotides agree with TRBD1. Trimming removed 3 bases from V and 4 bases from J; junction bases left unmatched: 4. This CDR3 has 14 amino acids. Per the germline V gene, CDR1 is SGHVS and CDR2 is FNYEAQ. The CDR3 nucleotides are TGTGCCAGCAGCTTTCAACAGGGGGTCACTGAAGCTTTCTTT. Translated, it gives CASSFQQGVTEAFF.

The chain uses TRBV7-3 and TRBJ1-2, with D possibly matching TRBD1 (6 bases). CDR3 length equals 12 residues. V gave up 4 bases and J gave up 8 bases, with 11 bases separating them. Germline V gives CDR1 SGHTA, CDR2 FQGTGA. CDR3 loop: CASSSGASGYTF. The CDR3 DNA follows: TGTGCCAGCAGCTCAGGGGCTTCGGGCTACACCTTC.

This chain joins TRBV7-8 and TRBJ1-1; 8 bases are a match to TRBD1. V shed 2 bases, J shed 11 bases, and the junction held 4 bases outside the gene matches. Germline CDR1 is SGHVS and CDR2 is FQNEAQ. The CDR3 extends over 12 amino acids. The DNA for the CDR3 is TGTGCCAGCAGCTTAAACAGGGGGAACGCTTTCTTT. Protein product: CASSLNRGNAFF.

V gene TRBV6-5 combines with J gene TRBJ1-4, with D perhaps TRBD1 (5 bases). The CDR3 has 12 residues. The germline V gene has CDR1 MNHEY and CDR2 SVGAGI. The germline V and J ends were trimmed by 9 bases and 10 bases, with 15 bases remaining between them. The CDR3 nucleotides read TGTGCCAGTGGGACGCAGCTCGGAAAACTGTTTTTT. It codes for CASGTQLGKLFF.

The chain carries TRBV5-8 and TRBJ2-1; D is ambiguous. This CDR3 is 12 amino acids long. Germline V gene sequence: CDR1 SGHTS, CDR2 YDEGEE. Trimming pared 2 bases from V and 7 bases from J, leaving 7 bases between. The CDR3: CASSFGSNEQFF. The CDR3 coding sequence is TGTGCCAGCAGCTTCGGGTCAAATGAGCAGTTCTTC.

CDR3 DNA sequence: TGTGCCAGCAAACAGCGAGACACAGATACGCAGTATTTT. Translated: CASKQRDTDTQYF. The chain links TRBV27 to TRBJ2-3, with D unclear. CDR3 size: 13 residues. Between the trimmed V and J ends, which lost 7 bases and 2 bases, there was a span of 10 bases. Germline V CDR1 and CDR2: MNHEY, SMNVEV (reference sequence).

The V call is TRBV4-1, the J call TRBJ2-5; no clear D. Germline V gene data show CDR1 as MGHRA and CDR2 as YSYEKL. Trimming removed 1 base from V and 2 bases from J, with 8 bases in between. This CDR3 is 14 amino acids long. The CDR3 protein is CASSQVSEQETQYF. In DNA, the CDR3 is TGCGCCAGCAGCCAAGTGTCAGAACAAGAGACCCAGTACTTC.

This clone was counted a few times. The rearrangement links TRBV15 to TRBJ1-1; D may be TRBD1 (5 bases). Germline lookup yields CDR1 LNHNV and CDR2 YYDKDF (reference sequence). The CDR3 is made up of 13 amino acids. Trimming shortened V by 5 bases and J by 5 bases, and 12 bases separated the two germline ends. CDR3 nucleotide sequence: TGTGCCACCAGCGGGGGAGGGGTGACTGAAGCTTTCTTT. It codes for CATSGGGVTEAFF.

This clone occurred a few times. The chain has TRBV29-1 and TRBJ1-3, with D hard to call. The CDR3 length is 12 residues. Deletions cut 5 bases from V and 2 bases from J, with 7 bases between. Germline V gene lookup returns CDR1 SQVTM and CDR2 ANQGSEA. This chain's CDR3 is CSVSGAGNTIYF. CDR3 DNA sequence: TGCAGCGTTTCCGGGGCTGGAAACACCATATATTTT.

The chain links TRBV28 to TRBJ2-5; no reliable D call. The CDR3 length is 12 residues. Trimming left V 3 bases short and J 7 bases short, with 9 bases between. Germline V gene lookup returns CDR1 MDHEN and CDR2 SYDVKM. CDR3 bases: TGTGCCAGCAGTTTCGGCATGGGGACCCAGTACTTC. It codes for CASSFGMGTQYF.

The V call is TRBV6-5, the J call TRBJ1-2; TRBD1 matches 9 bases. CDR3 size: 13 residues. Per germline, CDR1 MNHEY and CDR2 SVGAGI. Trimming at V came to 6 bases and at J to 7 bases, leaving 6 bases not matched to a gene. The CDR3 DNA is TGTGCCAGCAGCCCCGCGACAGGGGGTGGCTACACCTTC. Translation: CASSPATGGGYTF.

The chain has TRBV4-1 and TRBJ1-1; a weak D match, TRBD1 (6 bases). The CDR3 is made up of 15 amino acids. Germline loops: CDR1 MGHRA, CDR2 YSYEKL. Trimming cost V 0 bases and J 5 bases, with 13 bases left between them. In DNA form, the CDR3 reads TGCGCCAGCAGCCAAGATCGGGGAAGGGGGACTGAAGCTTTCTTT. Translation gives CASSQDRGRGTEAFF.

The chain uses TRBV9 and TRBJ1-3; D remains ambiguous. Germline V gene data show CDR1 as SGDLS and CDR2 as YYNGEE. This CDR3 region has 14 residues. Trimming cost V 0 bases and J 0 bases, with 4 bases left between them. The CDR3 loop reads CASSVGISGNTIYF. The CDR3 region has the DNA TGTGCCAGCAGCGTAGGAATCTCTGGAAACACCATATATTTT.